This T cell receptor beta chain originates from a study of control samples from healthy donors and cancer patients. Profiling relied on immunoSEQ multiplex PCR, and the TCRdb table lists in-frame clones only, not all of them. The top ten hold about 33% of the sample, which has about 17,000 clones, roughly nine tenths seen once. The V gene end was trimmed by 0 bases and the J gene end by 8 bases; junction bases not matched to a gene: 10. Germline V gives CDR1 MNHEY, CDR2 SVGEGT. The CDR3 runs to 16 residues. The source of this sequence is a man aged 55 to 70 with head and neck cancer. The chain uses TRBV6-2 or TRBV6-3 and TRBJ1-5; 7 bases line up with TRBD1. Sequences were obtained from PBMCs. CDR3 region: CASSYSPGTVWEPQHF. The CDR3 DNA follows: TGTGCCAGCAGTTACTCGCCGGGGACAGTTTGGGAGCCCCAGCATTTT.